The 4 T cell receptor beta chains below were found in one sample sequenced in a study of cytomegalovirus exposure and HLA in healthy donors. The primer mix had 60 Vbeta and 13 Jbeta primers. The assay was immunoSEQ multiplex PCR, and TCRdb's table has in-frame clones only and misses some. The data contain over 90,000 clones, about four fifths of them singletons. The sequenced sample was PBMCs. The receptor source for this set is a woman between 65 and 79 years old in good health and CMV-seropositive.

The chain joins TRBV19 to TRBJ2-7; possibly TRBD1 for D (5 bases). The germline V and J ends were trimmed by 1 base and 1 base, with 11 bases remaining between them. The CDR3 is made up of 15 amino acids. Germline values: CDR1 LNHDA, CDR2 SQIVND (reference sequence). The CDR3 here is CASSIGRKGSYEQYF. CDR3 coding DNA: TGTGCCAGTAGTATAGGACGGAAGGGGTCCTACGAGCAGTACTTC.

The chain is built from TRBV4-2 and TRBJ1-5; possible D gene TRBD1, 5 bases. CDR1 and CDR2 (germline): LGHNA, YNFKEQ. V was cut by 1 base and J by 2 bases, with 12 bases left in between. The CDR3 loop spans 16 amino acids. CDR3 sequence: CASSQVAGNRNQPQHF. The DNA of the CDR3 is TGTGCCAGCAGCCAAGTGGCAGGGAATCGCAATCAGCCCCAGCATTTT.

This clone has more than one count but fewer than ten. The genes are TRBV18 and TRBJ2-2; maybe TRBD2 (6 bases). V was trimmed by 5 bases and J by 3 bases, leaving 16 bases between them. The length of the CDR3 is 16 residues. CDR1 is KGHSH, CDR2 LQKENI, per germline. The CDR3 DNA follows: TGTGCCAGCTCAGTTATCGGGAGCGTGGACACCGGGGAGCTGTTTTTT. It codes for CASSVIGSVDTGELFF.

This sequence joins TRBV11-2 and TRBJ1-2, with 10 bases fitting TRBD1. The J segment lost 0 bases and the V segment lost 5 bases, leaving 6 bases of the junction unmatched. The V gene's germline CDR1 is SGHAT and CDR2 FQNNGV. There are 16 residues in the CDR3. CDR3 loop: CASSTGQGLSNYGYTF. The CDR3 DNA sequence: TGTGCCAGCAGCACGGGACAGGGGCTATCTAACTATGGCTACACCTTC.